These 28 T cell receptor beta chains came from one sample sequenced in a study of response to subunit inactivated influenza vaccine. MiXCR, applied by TCRdb to the RT-PCR reads, yields one record per CDR3 protein. The table includes over 450,000 distinct CDR3 sequences, 10% to 15% detected once. Sequences were derived from PBMCs from blood, sampled roughly 47 days after vaccination. The receptors were gathered from a man between 45 and 60 years old who received an inactivated influenza vaccine.

This chain joins TRBV12-3 or TRBV12-4 and TRBJ2-2, with 9 positions matching TRBD1. V shed 3 bases and J 3 bases; nucleotides not matched to a gene: 5. The CDR3 totals 16 residues. This chain's CDR3 is CASSLETGGYTGELFF. The CDR3 DNA sequence: TGTGCCAGCAGTTTGGAGACAGGGGGTTACACCGGGGAGCTGTTTTTT.

The rearrangement links TRBV3-1 to TRBJ2-5; 9 nucleotides line up with TRBD1. Germline V gene data show CDR1 as LGHDT and CDR2 as YNNKEL (reference sequence). The CDR3 length is 17 residues. V shed 0 bases, J shed 4 bases, and the junction held 9 bases outside the gene matches. The CDR3 region is CASSQDRWTGVGETQYF. DNA for the CDR3: TGTGCCAGCAGCCAAGATCGGTGGACAGGGGTAGGAGAGACCCAGTACTTC.

This clonotype was seen a few times. V is TRBV5-1 and J is TRBJ2-3, with D possibly TRBD1 on 6 matching bases. Between the trimmed V and J ends, which lost 5 bases and 2 bases, there was a span of 15 bases. Germline CDR1 is SGHRS and CDR2 is YFSETQ. This CDR3 is built from 15 residues. CDR3: CASRPTGTYTDTQYF. CDR3 coding DNA: TGCGCCAGCAGGCCGACAGGAACCTACACAGATACGCAGTATTTT.

In its sample, this clonotype was seen a few times. The V gene is TRBV20-1, the J gene TRBJ2-7; maybe TRBD1 (5 bases). Germline CDR1 is DFQATT and CDR2 is SNEGSKA (reference sequence). V was cut by 1 base and J by 3 bases, with 13 bases left in between. CDR3 length equals 14 residues. This CDR3 reads CSARGTTVYYEQYF. DNA of the CDR3: TGCAGTGCTAGAGGGACAACAGTTTACTACGAGCAGTACTTC.

The sample holds a few counts of this clonotype. V is TRBV12-3 or TRBV12-4 and J is TRBJ2-3; D possibly corresponds to TRBD1 (5 bases). This CDR3 is 13 amino acids long. Trimming pared 7 bases from V and 2 bases from J, leaving 10 bases between. The CDR3 DNA is TGTGCCAGCACCAGGGATTACACAGATACGCAGTATTTT. Its translation is CASTRDYTDTQYF.

The V call is TRBV20-1, the J call TRBJ1-1; a weak D match, TRBD1 (6 bases). This CDR3 has 12 residues. The germline V gene encodes CDR1 DFQATT and CDR2 SNEGSKA (reference sequence). The CDR3 DNA sequence: TGCAGGTTTGGACAGCCAAACACTGAAGCTTTCTTT. Translated: CRFGQPNTEAFF.

The CDR3 coding sequence is TGTGCCAGCAGGACCTGGACCGCGAACACCGGGGAGCTGTTTTTT. Protein product: CASRTWTANTGELFF. The chain links TRBV2 to TRBJ2-2; D not resolved. This CDR3 has 15 amino acids. Trimming took 6 bases from V and 0 from J, leaving 11 bases between them. Germline CDR1 is SNHLY and CDR2 is FYNNEI.

This clonotype has ten or more counts. This chain connects TRBV7-2 to TRBJ2-7; D gene ambiguous. The CDR3 totals 14 residues. V gave up 2 bases and J gave up 6 bases, with 14 bases separating them. Germline loops: CDR1 SGHTA, CDR2 FQGNSA. The CDR3 loop reads CASSLPTPHGEQYF. The CDR3 DNA sequence: TGTGCCAGCAGCTTACCAACTCCGCACGGCGAGCAGTACTTC.

The sample holds many counts of this clonotype. The CDR3 sequence: CSVGDGANEQFF. CDR3 sequence (DNA): TGCAGCGTTGGGGACGGGGCCAATGAGCAGTTCTTC. The genes are TRBV29-1 and TRBJ2-1; D is perhaps TRBD1 or TRBD2 (5 bases each). The CDR3 is 12 residues long. V was cut by 4 bases and J by 6 bases, with 10 bases left in between. Per germline, CDR1 SQVTM and CDR2 ANQGSEA.

This clonotype was picked up many times. This sequence joins TRBV7-9 and TRBJ2-1; TRBD1 or TRBD2 may be the D gene (5 bases each). CDR1 and CDR2 (germline): SEHNR, FQNEAQ (reference sequence). V gave up 4 bases and J gave up 3 bases, with 16 bases separating them. The CDR3 extends over 16 amino acids. The CDR3 nucleotides read TGTGCCAGCAGCTCAGACACGGGACGATTCTACAATGAGCAGTTCTTC. It codes for CASSSDTGRFYNEQFF.

There are many counts of this clonotype. The chain employs TRBV5-1 and TRBJ2-5, with unresolved D. V was trimmed by 0 bases and J by 5 bases, leaving 17 bases between them. The CDR3 loop spans 16 amino acids. CDR1 is SGHRS and CDR2 is YFSETQ in the germline V gene. CDR3 coding DNA: TGCGCCAGCAGCTTGGTTGGGGTTTCTTCGCAGGAGACCCAGTACTTC. Residues: CASSLVGVSSQETQYF.

This clonotype was detected ten times or more. The CDR3 loop reads CASSFLPYNEQFF. The CDR3 nucleotides are TGTGCCAGCAGCTTCTTACCCTACAATGAGCAGTTCTTC. The gene calls are TRBV5-5 and TRBJ2-1; D remains ambiguous. Trimming took off 2 bases at V and 2 bases at J, with 5 bases between the two ends. This CDR3 has 13 amino acids. The germline gives CDR1 SGHKS, CDR2 YYEKEE (reference sequence).

CDR3 DNA: TGTGCCAGCAGCCAAGAACCGGGGCCTGAGCAGTTCTTC. Its translation is CASSQEPGPEQFF. The chain links TRBV3-1 to TRBJ2-1; D possibly uses TRBD1 or TRBD2 (5 bases each). CDR1 is LGHDT, CDR2 YNNKEL, per germline (reference sequence). This CDR3 is built from 13 residues. V lost 0 bases and J lost 9, with 9 bases in between.

This clonotype was seen a few times. The V gene is TRBV11-2, the J gene TRBJ2-7; D is possibly TRBD1 or TRBD2 (5 bases each). The germline V gene has CDR1 SGHAT and CDR2 FQNNGV. Trimming removed 6 bases from V and 2 bases from J, with 14 bases in between. This CDR3 spans 14 amino acids. CDR3 protein: CASSPGTVAYEQYF. As DNA, the CDR3 is TGTGCCAGCAGTCCCGGGACGGTAGCCTACGAGCAGTACTTC.

This chain uses TRBV7-2 with TRBJ2-7, with a tentative D call TRBD2 (7 bases). Per the germline V gene, CDR1 is SGHTA and CDR2 is FQGNSA. The CDR3 runs 14 residues. V gave up 4 bases and J gave up 4 bases, with 14 bases separating them. The CDR3 protein is CASSWEGGRYEQYF. In nucleotides, the CDR3 is TGTGCCAGCAGCTGGGAGGGGGGGCGTTACGAGCAGTACTTC.

The chain employs TRBV20-1 and TRBJ2-7; 11 bases align to TRBD2. Germline assignment: CDR1 DFQATT and CDR2 SNEGSKA (reference sequence). Germline trimming cut 6 bases from V and 6 bases from J; bases unmatched to any gene: 7. This CDR3 comprises 13 residues. CDR3 DNA: TGCAGTGCATTAGCGGGAGGGGTCTCCGAGCAGTACTTC. This encodes CSALAGGVSEQYF.

The rearrangement links TRBV2 to TRBJ2-3, with TRBD2 identical over 9 bases. CDR3 length equals 16 residues. Germline CDR1 reads SNHLY; CDR2 reads FYNNEI. The trim removed 3 bases at V and 2 bases at J, leaving 6 bases unmatched. The DNA for the CDR3 is TGTGCCAGCAGTGAGCCGGGACTAGCACTCACAGATACGCAGTATTTT. Encoded protein: CASSEPGLALTDTQYF.

This clonotype was found many times. This chain connects TRBV5-1 to TRBJ1-1; D remains ambiguous. CDR1 and CDR2 from the germline V gene are SGHRS and YFSETQ. The CDR3 runs to 13 residues. V lost 1 base and J 0 bases, leaving 4 bases between the germline ends. DNA for the CDR3: TGCGCCAGCAGCTTGAGCCTGAACACTGAAGCTTTCTTT. Protein: CASSLSLNTEAFF.

This clonotype came up many times. V is TRBV12-3 or TRBV12-4 and J is TRBJ1-2; D is uncertain. V dropped 4 bases and J dropped 8 bases, with 14 bases sitting between them. This CDR3 comprises 13 residues. CDR3 DNA: TGTGCCAGCAGTTCGACCGGCCTCGAGGGCTACACCTTC. Translating gives CASSSTGLEGYTF.

This clonotype was picked up many times. This chain joins TRBV5-1 and TRBJ2-2; D gene ambiguous. CDR3 length: 16 amino acids. Germline loops: CDR1 SGHRS, CDR2 YFSETQ. Trimming took off 0 bases at V and 0 bases at J, with 9 bases between the two ends. The CDR3 protein is CASSLGPRTNTGELFF. In nucleotides, the CDR3 is TGCGCCAGCAGCTTGGGTCCAAGAACGAACACCGGGGAGCTGTTTTTT.

This clonotype has more than one count but fewer than ten. The V and J genes are TRBV10-3 and TRBJ2-2; 15 bases are a match to TRBD2. Germline V gene data show CDR1 as ENHRY and CDR2 as SYGVKD. This CDR3 spans 17 amino acids. Germline trimming cut 8 bases from V and 3 bases from J; bases unmatched to any gene: 7. CDR3 sequence: CAIGTSGGLEDTGELFF. The CDR3, as DNA: TGTGCCATCGGGACTAGCGGGGGGCTCGAGGACACCGGGGAGCTGTTTTTT.

V is TRBV10-3 and J is TRBJ1-4, with D perhaps matching TRBD1 (5 bases). V dropped 3 bases and J dropped 8 bases, with 13 bases sitting between them. This CDR3 contains 14 residues. The germline gives CDR1 ENHRY, CDR2 SYGVKD. The CDR3, as DNA: TGTGCCATCAGTGATGGGGGGGGAAGGGAAAAACTGTTTTTT. This sequence encodes CAISDGGGREKLFF.

The rearrangement joins TRBV28 to TRBJ1-1; perhaps TRBD1 as D (5 bases). Germline assignment: CDR1 MDHEN and CDR2 SYDVKM. CDR3 length equals 16 residues. Trimming stripped 5 bases from V and 4 bases from J, with 20 bases between. The CDR3 here is CASSDGDSNFGTEAFF. The CDR3 DNA is TGTGCCAGCAGTGATGGGGACTCCAATTTTGGCACTGAAGCTTTCTTT.

In its sample, this clonotype was seen a few times. The rearrangement uses TRBV10-3 and TRBJ2-3; D call uncertain. The CDR3 is 11 residues long. The V gene lost 6 bases and the J gene lost 0 bases, with 1 base spanning the gap. CDR1 ENHRY and CDR2 SYGVKD come from the germline V gene. The CDR3 nucleotides read TGTGCCATCAGGAGCACAGATACGCAGTATTTT. Residues: CAIRSTDTQYF.

The chain links TRBV12-5 to TRBJ2-2; 9 positions agree with TRBD1. This CDR3 has 15 amino acids. V shed 5 bases and J 5 bases; nucleotides not matched to a gene: 6. From germline, CDR1 is LGHNT and CDR2 FRNRAP. The CDR3 region is CASGPDDRGTGELFF. The CDR3 DNA is TGTGCTAGTGGTCCCGACGACAGGGGGACCGGGGAGCTGTTTTTT.

The chain recombines TRBV29-1 with TRBJ2-2, with 8 bases lining up with TRBD2. Trimming at V came to 5 bases and at J to 6 bases, leaving 8 bases not matched to a gene. Germline V gene sequence: CDR1 SQVTM, CDR2 ANQGSEA. The CDR3 has 14 amino acids. The CDR3 DNA reads as TGCAGCGTTAACTCGGGGGGGTTGGCCGGGGAGCTGTTTTTT. Amino acid sequence: CSVNSGGLAGELFF.

About this clonotype itself: One end of the junction varies from germline; a read error may be responsible. The rearrangement uses TRBV20-1 and TRBJ1-5; 7 bases agree with TRBD1. Germline V gene sequence: CDR1 DFQATT, CDR2 SNEGSKA (reference sequence). The CDR3 length is 14 residues. The CDR3 region has the DNA TGCAGTGCTAGCCCCGTGACAGGGAATCAGCCCCACCATTTT. This translates into CSASPVTGNQPHHF.

This clonotype has only a few counts. This sequence joins TRBV20-1 and TRBJ1-5, with D unclear. The CDR3 runs 18 residues. Trimming shortened V by 2 bases and J by 1 base, and 21 bases separated the two germline ends. Germline V gives CDR1 DFQATT, CDR2 SNEGSKA (reference sequence). The DNA for the CDR3 is TGCAGTGCTAGAATAGGAGGCCGCGGTCGGTTAAGCAATCAGCCCCAGCATTTT. Its protein is CSARIGGRGRLSNQPQHF.